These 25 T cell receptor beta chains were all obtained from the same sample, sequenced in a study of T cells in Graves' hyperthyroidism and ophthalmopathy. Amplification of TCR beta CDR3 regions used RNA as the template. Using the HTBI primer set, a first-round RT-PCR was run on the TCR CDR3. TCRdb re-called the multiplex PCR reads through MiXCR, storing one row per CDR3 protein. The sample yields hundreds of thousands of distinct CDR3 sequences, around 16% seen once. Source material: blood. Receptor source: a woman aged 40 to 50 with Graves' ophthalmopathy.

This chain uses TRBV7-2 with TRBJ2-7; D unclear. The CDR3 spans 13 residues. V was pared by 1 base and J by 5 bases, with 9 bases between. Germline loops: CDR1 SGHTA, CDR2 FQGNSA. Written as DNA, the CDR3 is TGTGCCAGCAGCTTAGGGGCTCGGCACGAGCAGTACTTC. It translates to CASSLGARHEQYF.

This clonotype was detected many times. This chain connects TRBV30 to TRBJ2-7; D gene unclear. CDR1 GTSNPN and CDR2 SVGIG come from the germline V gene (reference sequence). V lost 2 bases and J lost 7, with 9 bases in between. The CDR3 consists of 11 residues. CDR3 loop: CAWSIQREQYF. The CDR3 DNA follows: TGTGCCTGGAGTATACAGCGAGAGCAGTACTTC.

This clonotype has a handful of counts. DNA of the CDR3: TGTGCCAGCACCCAGGGACAGGGCGATCAGCCCCAGCATTTT. It codes for CASTQGQGDQPQHF. The genes are TRBV6-1 and TRBJ1-5; 9 bases are shared with TRBD1. The CDR3 consists of 14 residues. Per germline, CDR1 MNHNS and CDR2 SASEGT. V was clipped by 7 bases and J by 5 bases; unmatched bases: 6.

The CDR3 sequence: CASTVGDYSNQPQHF. CDR3 DNA: TGTGCCAGTACCGTCGGCGATTATAGCAATCAGCCCCAGCATTTT. The J gene is TRBJ1-5, the V gene TRBV19; D is uncertain. V was trimmed by 7 bases and J by 0 bases, leaving 13 bases between them. The CDR3 loop spans 15 amino acids. Germline loops: CDR1 LNHDA, CDR2 SQIVND (reference sequence).

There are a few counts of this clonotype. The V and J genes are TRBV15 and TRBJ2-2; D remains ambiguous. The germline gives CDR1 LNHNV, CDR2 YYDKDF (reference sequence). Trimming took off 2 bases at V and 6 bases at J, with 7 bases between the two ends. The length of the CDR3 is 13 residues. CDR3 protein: CATSRPDAGELFF. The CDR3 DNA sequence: TGTGCCACCAGCAGACCCGACGCCGGGGAGCTGTTTTTT.

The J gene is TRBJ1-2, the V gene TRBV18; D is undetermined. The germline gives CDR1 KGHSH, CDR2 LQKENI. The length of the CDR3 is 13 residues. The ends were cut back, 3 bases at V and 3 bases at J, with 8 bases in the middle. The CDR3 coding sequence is TGTGCCAGCTCACCCGAGGAGTACTATGGCTACACCTTC. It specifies CASSPEEYYGYTF.

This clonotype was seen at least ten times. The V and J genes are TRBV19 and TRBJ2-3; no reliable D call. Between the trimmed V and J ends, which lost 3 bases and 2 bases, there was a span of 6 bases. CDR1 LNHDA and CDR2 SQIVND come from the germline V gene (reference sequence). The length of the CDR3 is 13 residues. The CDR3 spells CASSMGLTDTQYF. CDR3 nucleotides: TGTGCCAGTAGTATGGGCCTCACAGATACGCAGTATTTT.

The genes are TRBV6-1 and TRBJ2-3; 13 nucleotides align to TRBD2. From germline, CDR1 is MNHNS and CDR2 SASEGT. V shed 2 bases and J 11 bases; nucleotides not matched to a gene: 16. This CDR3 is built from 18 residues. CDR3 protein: CASSESVIRTSGSKKQYF. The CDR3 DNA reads TGTGCCAGCAGTGAATCCGTTATTCGGACTAGCGGGAGTAAAAAGCAGTATTTT.

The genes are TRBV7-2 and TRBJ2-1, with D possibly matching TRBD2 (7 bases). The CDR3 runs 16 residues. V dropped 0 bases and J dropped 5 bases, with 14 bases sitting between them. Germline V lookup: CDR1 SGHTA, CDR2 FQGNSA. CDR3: CASSLARRGGNNEQFF. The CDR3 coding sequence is TGTGCCAGCAGCTTAGCGCGAAGGGGGGGAAACAATGAGCAGTTCTTC. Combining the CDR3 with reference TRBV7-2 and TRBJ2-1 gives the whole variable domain GAGVSQSPSNKVTEKGKDVELRCDPISGHTALYWYRQSLGQGLEFLIYFQGNSAPDKSGLPSDRFSAERTGGSVSTLTIQRTQQEDSAVYLCASSLARRGGNNEQFFGPGTRLTVL.

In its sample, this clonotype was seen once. The CDR3: CASSLILSGGVQETQYF. CDR3 in DNA: TGTGCCAGCAGTCTCATCCTTAGCGGGGGGGTCCAAGAGACCCAGTACTTC. The V and J genes are TRBV11-2 and TRBJ2-5; TRBD2 agrees at 11 bases. With 6 bases clipped from V and 1 base from J, the junction kept 10 bases outside the gene matches. The CDR3 totals 17 residues. The germline gives CDR1 SGHAT, CDR2 FQNNGV.

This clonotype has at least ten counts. This chain's CDR3 is CASSTNRGRVWPLHF. The CDR3 coding sequence is TGTGCCAGCAGTACGAACAGGGGACGCGTTTGGCCCCTCCACTTT. This chain joins TRBV27 and TRBJ1-6; 7 bases line up with TRBD1. CDR3 size: 15 residues. V lost 5 bases, J lost 13 bases, and 14 bases stayed unmatched. In germline, CDR1 is MNHEY, CDR2 SMNVEV (reference sequence).

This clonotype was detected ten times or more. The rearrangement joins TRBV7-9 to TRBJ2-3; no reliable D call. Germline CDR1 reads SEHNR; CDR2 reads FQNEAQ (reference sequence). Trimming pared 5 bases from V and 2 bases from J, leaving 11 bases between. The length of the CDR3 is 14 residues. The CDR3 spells CASSLRLPTDTQYF. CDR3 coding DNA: TGTGCCAGCAGCCTCCGACTGCCCACAGATACGCAGTATTTT.

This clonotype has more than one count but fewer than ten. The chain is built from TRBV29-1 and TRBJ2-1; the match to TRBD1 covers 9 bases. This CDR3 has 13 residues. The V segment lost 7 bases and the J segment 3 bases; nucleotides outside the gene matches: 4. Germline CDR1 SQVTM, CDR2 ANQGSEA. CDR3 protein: CSGWTGDYNEQFF. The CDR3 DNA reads TGCAGCGGATGGACAGGGGACTACAATGAGCAGTTCTTC.

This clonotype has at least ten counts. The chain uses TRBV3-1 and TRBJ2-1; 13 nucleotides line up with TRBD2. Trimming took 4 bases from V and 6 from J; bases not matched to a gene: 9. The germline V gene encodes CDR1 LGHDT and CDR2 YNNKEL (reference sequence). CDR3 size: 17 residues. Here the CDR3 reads CASSLGLAGDVGNEQFF. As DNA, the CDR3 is TGTGCCAGCAGCCTCGGACTAGCGGGAGACGTTGGCAATGAGCAGTTCTTC.

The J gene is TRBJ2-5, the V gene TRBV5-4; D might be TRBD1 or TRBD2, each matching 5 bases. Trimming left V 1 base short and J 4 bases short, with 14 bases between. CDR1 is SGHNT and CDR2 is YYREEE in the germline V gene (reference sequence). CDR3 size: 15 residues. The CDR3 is CASSLRLAGTETQYF. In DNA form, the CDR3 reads TGTGCCAGCAGCTTGCGGCTAGCCGGGACAGAGACCCAGTACTTC. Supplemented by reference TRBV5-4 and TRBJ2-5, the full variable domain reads ETGVTQSPTHLIKTRGQQVTLRCSSQSGHNTVSWYQQALGQGPQFIFQYYREEENGRGNFPPRFSGLQFPNYSSELNVNALELDDSALYLCASSLRLAGTETQYFGPGTRLLVL.

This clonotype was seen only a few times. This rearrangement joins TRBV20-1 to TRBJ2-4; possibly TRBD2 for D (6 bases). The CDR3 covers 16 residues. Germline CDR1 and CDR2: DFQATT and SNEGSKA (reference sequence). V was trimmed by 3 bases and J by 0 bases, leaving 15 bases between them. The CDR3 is CSASGAGIIAKNIQYF. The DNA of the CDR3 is TGCAGTGCTAGTGGGGCGGGGATAATAGCCAAAAACATTCAGTACTTC.

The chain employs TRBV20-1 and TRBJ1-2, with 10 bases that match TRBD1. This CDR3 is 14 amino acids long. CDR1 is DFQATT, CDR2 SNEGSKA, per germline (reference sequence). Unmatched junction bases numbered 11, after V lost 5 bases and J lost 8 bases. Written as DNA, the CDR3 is TGCAGTGCTGGGAACGCCGGGACAGGGGACGGCTACACCTTC. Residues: CSAGNAGTGDGYTF.

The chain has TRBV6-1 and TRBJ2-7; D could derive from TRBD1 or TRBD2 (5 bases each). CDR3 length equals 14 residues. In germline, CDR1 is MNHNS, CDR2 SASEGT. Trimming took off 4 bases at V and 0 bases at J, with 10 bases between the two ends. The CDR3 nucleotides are TGTGCCAGCAGTGTGGGGGAGAGCTCCTACGAGCAGTACTTC. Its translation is CASSVGESSYEQYF.

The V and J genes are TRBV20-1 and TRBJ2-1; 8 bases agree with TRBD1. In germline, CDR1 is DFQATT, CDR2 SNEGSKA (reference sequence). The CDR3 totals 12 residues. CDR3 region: CARDRTSGEQFF. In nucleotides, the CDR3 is TGCGCCCGGGACAGGACATCGGGCGAGCAGTTCTTC.

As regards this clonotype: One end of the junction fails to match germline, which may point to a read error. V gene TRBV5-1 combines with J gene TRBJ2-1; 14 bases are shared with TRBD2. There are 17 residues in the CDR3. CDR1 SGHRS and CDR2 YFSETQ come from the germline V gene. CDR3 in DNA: TGCGCCAGCAGCCCGACTAGCGGGAGGGCCAGTGACAATGAGCAGCTCTTC. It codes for CASSPTSGRASDNEQLF.

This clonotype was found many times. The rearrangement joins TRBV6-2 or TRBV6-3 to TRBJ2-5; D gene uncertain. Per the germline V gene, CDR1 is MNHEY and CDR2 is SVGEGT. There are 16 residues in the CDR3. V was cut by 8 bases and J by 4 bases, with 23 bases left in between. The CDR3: CASHPDLFPKVETQYF. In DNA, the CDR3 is TGTGCCAGCCACCCAGACCTTTTCCCGAAGGTAGAGACCCAGTACTTC.

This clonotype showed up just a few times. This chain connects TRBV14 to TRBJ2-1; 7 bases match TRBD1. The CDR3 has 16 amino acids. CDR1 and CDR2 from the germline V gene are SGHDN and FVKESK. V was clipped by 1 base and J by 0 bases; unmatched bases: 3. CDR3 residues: CASSQARDSSYNEQFF. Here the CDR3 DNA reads TGTGCCAGCAGCCAAGCCCGGGACAGCTCCTACAATGAGCAGTTCTTC.

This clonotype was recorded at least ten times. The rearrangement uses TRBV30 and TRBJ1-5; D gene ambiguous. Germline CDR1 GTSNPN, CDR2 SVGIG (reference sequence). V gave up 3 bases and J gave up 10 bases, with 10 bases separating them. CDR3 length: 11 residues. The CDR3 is CAWRGELPQHF. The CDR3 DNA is TGTGCCTGGAGAGGTGAGCTTCCCCAGCATTTT.

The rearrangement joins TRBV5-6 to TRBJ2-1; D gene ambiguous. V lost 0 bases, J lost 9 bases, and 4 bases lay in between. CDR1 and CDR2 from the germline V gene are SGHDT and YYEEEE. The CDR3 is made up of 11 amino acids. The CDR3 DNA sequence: TGTGCCAGCAGCTTGGCCACTGAGCAGTTCTTC. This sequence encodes CASSLATEQFF.

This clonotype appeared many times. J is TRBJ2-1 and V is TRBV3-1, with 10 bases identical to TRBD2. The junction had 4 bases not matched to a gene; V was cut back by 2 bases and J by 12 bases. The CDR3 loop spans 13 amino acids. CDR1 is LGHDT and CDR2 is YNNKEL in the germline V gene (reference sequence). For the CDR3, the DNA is TGTGCCAGCAGCCAATTGAGCGGGGGGGGGCAGTTCTTC. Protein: CASSQLSGGGQFF.